Presented here are 17 T cell receptor beta chains from one specimen sequenced in a study of early T cells in non-severe SARS-CoV-2 infection. TCRdb used MiXCR to reprocess the 5' RACE reads, holding one entry per CDR3 protein. The data show approximately 58,000 distinct CDR3 sequences, less than 15% seen once. This specimen was whole blood, taken at baseline. Receptors originate from an adult who was a healthcare worker with PCR-confirmed SARS-CoV-2 infection or an uninfected control (not recorded which).

The CDR3 DNA follows: TGTGCCAGCAGCAAAGAGGATAGCGGGAGCCTAACCGGGGAGCTGTTTTTT. Its translation is CASSKEDSGSLTGELFF. This rearrangement joins TRBV21-1 to TRBJ2-2; TRBD2 reflects the table's D call only, with no check against the DNA. TRBV21-1 is a known pseudogene. The CDR3 is made up of 17 amino acids.

This clonotype appeared many times. The chain joins TRBV29-1 to TRBJ2-7, with TRBD2 identical over 9 bases. Germline V gene lookup returns CDR1 SQVTM and CDR2 ANQGSEA. The CDR3 sequence is 15 residues long. V was clipped by 6 bases and J by 5 bases; unmatched bases: 14. This CDR3 is CSVAQPGLAIDEQYF. The CDR3 DNA is TGCAGCGTGGCTCAACCGGGACTAGCTATCGACGAGCAGTACTTC.

There are a few counts of this clonotype. V is TRBV29-1 and J is TRBJ2-1, with a tentative D call TRBD1 (5 bases). Germline CDR1 is SQVTM and CDR2 is ANQGSEA. The CDR3 runs to 14 residues. V was shortened by 5 bases and J by 4 bases, with 15 bases between the two germline ends. The CDR3 DNA reads as TGCAGCGTTCGACAGACCCTCAGTTACAATGAGCAGTTCTTC. As protein: CSVRQTLSYNEQFF.

The chain combines TRBV6-6 with TRBJ2-2; TRBD1 aligns across 7 bases. The CDR3 is 17 amino acids. The V segment lost 0 bases and the J segment 5 bases; nucleotides outside the gene matches: 9. Germline CDR1 MNHNY, CDR2 SVGAGI (reference sequence). Here the CDR3 DNA reads TGTGCCAGCAGTTACTCCCAGGGGTCAGGGGGAACCGGGGAGCTGTTTTTT. Residues: CASSYSQGSGGTGELFF.

The rearrangement joins TRBV3-1 to TRBJ2-1; the match to TRBD2 covers 10 bases. With 0 bases clipped from V and 12 bases from J, the junction kept 11 bases outside the gene matches. Germline V CDR1 and CDR2: LGHDT, YNNKEL (reference sequence). The CDR3 runs to 16 residues. The CDR3 loop is CASSQDPASGSTGQFF. CDR3 bases: TGTGCCAGCAGCCAAGACCCGGCTAGCGGGAGTACTGGGCAGTTCTTC.

The CDR3 region has the DNA TGTGCCAGCAGCGTATTAGATCCGGGACAGGGCCAAAACACCATATATTTT. It specifies CASSVLDPGQGQNTIYF. The chain links TRBV9 to TRBJ1-3, with 9 bases matching TRBD1. Germline V CDR1 and CDR2: SGDLS, YYNGEE. V shed 1 base, J shed 6 bases, and the junction held 11 bases outside the gene matches. CDR3 length: 17 amino acids.

V is TRBV7-9 and J is TRBJ2-7; 7 bases fit TRBD2. The germline V gene has CDR1 SEHNR and CDR2 FQNEAQ (reference sequence). Unmatched junction bases numbered 2, after V lost 0 bases and J lost 3 bases. This CDR3 contains 14 residues. Here the CDR3 reads CASSLATSFYEQYF. The CDR3 DNA follows: TGTGCCAGCAGCTTAGCGACTAGCTTCTACGAGCAGTACTTC.

This clonotype was observed a handful of times. The chain recombines TRBV6-5 with TRBJ1-5; 9 bases align to TRBD1. This CDR3 spans 15 amino acids. Trimming removed 6 bases from V and 6 bases from J; junction bases left unmatched: 9. Germline V lookup: CDR1 MNHEY, CDR2 SVGAGI. DNA of the CDR3: TGTGCCAGCAGCCCAAAACAGGGGGCTAGTCAGCCCCAGCATTTT. Translating it yields CASSPKQGASQPQHF.

This clonotype was seen repeatedly, ten times or more. The chain carries TRBV20-1 and TRBJ2-3, with a weak D call TRBD1 (6 bases). Germline lookup yields CDR1 DFQATT and CDR2 SNEGSKA (reference sequence). This CDR3 comprises 14 residues. The V end was cut by 4 bases, the J end by 3 bases, with 14 bases between. This chain's CDR3 is CSAKQGRRTDTQYF. CDR3 DNA: TGCAGTGCTAAACAGGGAAGGAGGACAGATACGCAGTATTTT.

The gene calls are TRBV3-2 and TRBJ2-1; the D call of TRBD2 is as the table states it, not checked on the DNA. TRBV3-2 constitutes a pseudogene. The CDR3 covers 20 residues. This CDR3 is CASSQEFPSGRVSSYNEQFF. In DNA form, the CDR3 reads TGTGCCAGCAGCCAAGAATTCCCTAGCGGGAGGGTGAGCTCCTACAATGAGCAGTTCTTC.

The chain links TRBV4-1 to TRBJ2-5; possibly TRBD2 for D (5 bases). CDR1 and CDR2 (germline): MGHRA, YSYEKL. This CDR3 has 17 amino acids. The germline V and J ends were trimmed by 0 bases and 2 bases, with 16 bases remaining between them. This CDR3 is CASSQDSASGRQETQYF. CDR3 nucleotide sequence: TGCGCCAGCAGCCAAGATTCGGCCAGCGGACGGCAAGAGACCCAGTACTTC.

This sequence joins TRBV27 and TRBJ2-7; 9 nucleotides align to TRBD2. Germline CDR1 is MNHEY and CDR2 is SMNVEV (reference sequence). Unmatched junction bases numbered 8, after V lost 5 bases and J lost 6 bases. The CDR3 is made up of 14 amino acids. The CDR3 region has the DNA TGTGCCAGCAGTGCGCCGGGACTAGCTGCCGAGCAGTACTTC. Protein: CASSAPGLAAEQYF.

This clonotype was picked up many times. The chain recombines TRBV7-2 with TRBJ2-5; D is unresolved. Trimming left V 5 bases short and J 1 base short, with 8 bases between. Germline CDR1 reads SGHTA; CDR2 reads FQGNSA. CDR3 length: 13 residues. DNA for the CDR3: TGTGCCAGCAGCCTTAGAGTCCAAGAGACCCAGTACTTC. Translated: CASSLRVQETQYF.

This clonotype appeared a few times. V usage is TRBV4-1 and J usage is TRBJ2-2, with TRBD2 identical over 13 bases. The CDR3 is made up of 15 amino acids. Germline CDR1 is MGHRA and CDR2 is YSYEKL. Trimming removed 4 bases from V and 6 bases from J; junction bases left unmatched: 2. DNA of the CDR3: TGCGCCAGCAGCCCCGGACTAGCGGGAGCCGGGGAGCTGTTTTTT. Protein sequence: CASSPGLAGAGELFF.

This clonotype was counted ten times or more. The chain has TRBV18 and TRBJ1-2; TRBD1 agrees at 7 bases. The J segment lost 6 bases and the V segment lost 2 bases, leaving 3 bases of the junction unmatched. The CDR3 length is 13 residues. Per the germline V gene, CDR1 is KGHSH and CDR2 is LQKENI. CDR3 loop: CASSPRQGDGYTF. The DNA for the CDR3 is TGTGCCAGCTCACCAAGACAGGGAGATGGCTACACCTTC.

A few counts support this clonotype. This chain links TRBV7-2 with TRBJ2-7; 8 nucleotides line up with TRBD1. The germline gives CDR1 SGHTA, CDR2 FQGNSA. The CDR3 sequence is 15 residues long. V dropped 5 bases and J dropped 8; count of bases not matched to a gene: 14. The DNA for the CDR3 is TGTGCCAGCAGCCCCGACAGGGGCGGGTTTCCCCAGCAGTACTTC. This gives the protein CASSPDRGGFPQQYF. The full variable domain, its missing parts supplied by reference TRBV7-2 and TRBJ2-7, is GAGVSQSPSNKVTEKGKDVELRCDPISGHTALYWYRQSLGQGLEFLIYFQGNSAPDKSGLPSDRFSAERTGGSVSTLTIQRTQQEDSAVYLCASSPDRGGFPQQYFGPGTRLTVT.

This clonotype was seen a handful of times. The genes are TRBV2 and TRBJ2-4; no reliable D call. The germline V gene encodes CDR1 SNHLY and CDR2 FYNNEI. Trimming removed 7 bases from V and 0 bases from J, with 10 bases in between. The CDR3 contains 14 residues. In nucleotides, the CDR3 is TGTGCCAGCATGGCGGACCTAGCCAAAAACATTCAGTACTTC. This sequence encodes CASMADLAKNIQYF.